This T cell receptor beta chain appears in the sequencing data of a study of immune evolution from preneoplasia to lung adenocarcinoma. Germline V gene sequence: CDR1 SGDLS, CDR2 YYNGEE. The ends were cut back, 4 bases at V and 5 bases at J, with 16 bases in the middle. The CDR3 sequence is 15 residues long. Assay: immunoSEQ multiplex PCR; the TCRdb copy retains only in-frame clones and omits some. The top ten clones hold just over 2.5% of a sample with about 16,000 clones, less than 90% of them seen once. This clonotype originated in a person aged 70 to 80 with invasive lung adenocarcinoma. This sequence joins TRBV9 and TRBJ1-5; possible D gene TRBD1, 6 bases. Input material: FFPE invasive lung adenocarcinoma tissue. In DNA form, the CDR3 reads TGTGCCAGCAGCCCAGAAGGACAGACCGATCAGCCCCAGCATTTT. Its protein is CASSPEGQTDQPQHF.